This passage covers 30 T cell receptor beta chains from one sample sequenced in a study of T cells in Graves' hyperthyroidism and ophthalmopathy. Amplified TCR beta CDR3 regions derived from RNA transcripts. TCR CDR3 regions were first amplified by RT-PCR with HTBI primers. TCRdb used MiXCR to reprocess the multiplex PCR reads, holding one entry per CDR3 protein. The sample holds about 360,000 distinct CDR3 sequences; about 13% are singletons and the top ten take 9.2%. The sample consisted of blood. The origin of the receptors is a woman between 18 and 29 years old with Graves' hyperthyroidism.

This chain joins TRBV7-3 and TRBJ1-1; D not certain. Germline assignment: CDR1 SGHTA and CDR2 FQGTGA. V dropped 2 bases and J dropped 3 bases, with 13 bases sitting between them. CDR3 length equals 15 residues. The CDR3 DNA follows: TGTGCCAGCAGCTTAGAGGGAGGGAGGGACACTGAAGCTTTCTTT. It is translated as CASSLEGGRDTEAFF.

J is TRBJ1-2 and V is TRBV13; no definite D call. The V end was cut by 8 bases, the J end by 4 bases, with 14 bases between. Germline V gene data show CDR1 as PRHDT and CDR2 as FYEKMQ (reference sequence). The CDR3 totals 13 residues. CDR3 DNA sequence: TGTGCCAGCTTTGGAACAGCTTCCTATGGCTACACCTTC. This gives the protein CASFGTASYGYTF.

This clonotype has only a few counts. The chain links TRBV6-1 to TRBJ2-4; TRBD2 might be the D (5 bases). Germline-derived CDR1 and CDR2 are MNHNS and SASEGT. Trimming took off 2 bases at V and 0 bases at J, with 8 bases between the two ends. This CDR3 is 15 amino acids long. The chain's CDR3 is CASSERTGAKNIQYF. The CDR3 nucleotides are TGTGCCAGCAGTGAACGGACTGGAGCCAAAAACATTCAGTACTTC.

This clonotype has a handful of counts. The genes are TRBV6-1 and TRBJ2-3, with unresolved D. This CDR3 is 16 amino acids long. CDR1 and CDR2 from the germline V gene are MNHNS and SASEGT. Trimming stripped 2 bases from V and 0 bases from J, with 12 bases between. The CDR3 DNA reads as TGTGCCAGCAGTGAATTGGCAGGCAGTAGCACAGATACGCAGTATTTT. Translated, it gives CASSELAGSSTDTQYF.

The table lists this clonotype with many counts. The chain joins TRBV28 to TRBJ2-2; D possibly corresponds to TRBD1 (6 bases). CDR1 MDHEN and CDR2 SYDVKM come from the germline V gene. The CDR3 extends over 18 amino acids. Deletions cut 7 bases from V and 3 bases from J, with 24 bases between. The CDR3 DNA sequence: TGTGCCAGCATAAATGACGGTTCCAGAGAGGGGGACACCGGGGAGCTGTTTTTT. This sequence encodes CASINDGSREGDTGELFF.

This clonotype appeared a single time. This chain uses TRBV15 with TRBJ1-1, with a weak D call TRBD1 (5 bases). Germline CDR1 LNHNV, CDR2 YYDKDF (reference sequence). Trimming stripped 0 bases from V and 5 bases from J, with 7 bases between. This CDR3 has 13 amino acids. CDR3 residues: CATSRDRATEAFF. The CDR3 DNA sequence: TGTGCCACCAGCAGAGACAGGGCGACTGAAGCTTTCTTT.

This clonotype has at least ten counts. V usage is TRBV20-1 and J usage is TRBJ1-5, with a weak D call TRBD1 (6 bases). CDR1 and CDR2 (germline): DFQATT, SNEGSKA (reference sequence). V was cut by 0 bases and J by 7 bases, with 19 bases left in between. The CDR3 covers 16 residues. CDR3 residues: CSARDYETGGRQPQHF. DNA for the CDR3: TGCAGTGCTAGAGATTACGAGACAGGCGGGAGGCAGCCCCAGCATTTT.

This clonotype has ten or more counts. The chain is built from TRBV27 and TRBJ2-2; no clear D gene. Germline V gives CDR1 MNHEY, CDR2 SMNVEV (reference sequence). V gave up 7 bases and J gave up 1 base, with 10 bases separating them. The length of the CDR3 is 14 residues. The CDR3 loop is CASTVTGNTGELFF. The CDR3 coding sequence is TGTGCCAGCACCGTGACGGGGAACACCGGGGAGCTGTTTTTT.

This clonotype has only a few counts. The V and J genes are TRBV30 and TRBJ2-6; D not resolved. The CDR3 loop spans 14 amino acids. V lost 2 bases, J lost 0 bases, and 5 bases lay in between. Germline V CDR1 and CDR2: GTSNPN, SVGIG (reference sequence). CDR3 in amino acids: CAWSMASGANVLTF. The DNA for the CDR3 is TGTGCCTGGAGTATGGCCTCTGGGGCCAACGTCCTGACTTTC.

This clonotype occurred many times. The chain joins TRBV18 to TRBJ2-7, with 8 positions matching TRBD1. V shed 2 bases, J shed 5 bases, and the junction held 17 bases outside the gene matches. Germline lookup yields CDR1 KGHSH and CDR2 LQKENI. This CDR3 has 18 amino acids. The CDR3 loop is CASSPGDGGAGGLHEQYF. CDR3 in DNA: TGTGCCAGCTCACCAGGCGATGGCGGGGCAGGGGGCCTCCACGAGCAGTACTTC.

The V gene is TRBV30, the J gene TRBJ2-2; possibly TRBD1 for D (5 bases). CDR1 is GTSNPN and CDR2 is SVGIG in the germline V gene (reference sequence). CDR3 length: 15 amino acids. Trimming left V 4 bases short and J 4 bases short, with 16 bases between. CDR3 region: CAWTGPGSGTGELFF. Here the CDR3 DNA reads TGTGCCTGGACCGGTCCAGGGTCGGGCACCGGGGAGCTGTTTTTT. The entire variable domain, with the rest obtained from reference TRBV30 and TRBJ2-2, is as follows: SQTIHQWPATLVQPVGSPLSLECTVEGTSNPNLYWYRQAAGRGLQLLFYSVGIGQISSEVPQNLSASRPQDRQFILSSKKLLLSDSGFYLCAWTGPGSGTGELFFGEGSRLTVL.

The gene calls are TRBV12-3 or TRBV12-4 and TRBJ1-2; 8 nucleotides align to TRBD1. V lost 7 bases and J lost 7; bases outside the gene matches: 14. This CDR3 comprises 15 residues. CDR3: CASTPDRGRRGGYTF. The CDR3 coding sequence is TGTGCCAGCACCCCCGACAGGGGACGTCGGGGTGGCTACACCTTC.

This clonotype was observed at least ten times. V usage is TRBV20-1 and J usage is TRBJ1-2; D gene unclear. This CDR3 is 15 amino acids long. Germline V CDR1 and CDR2: DFQATT, SNEGSKA (reference sequence). Trimming took 3 bases from V and 4 from J, leaving 18 bases between them. CDR3: CSASLGEGSLYGYTF. The CDR3 DNA sequence: TGCAGTGCTAGTTTGGGTGAGGGCAGTCTCTATGGCTACACCTTC.

This clonotype occurred many times. This chain uses TRBV27 with TRBJ2-3, with D uncertain. V lost 5 bases and J lost 0, with 12 bases in between. This CDR3 has 15 amino acids. From germline, CDR1 is MNHEY and CDR2 SMNVEV (reference sequence). CDR3 region: CASSHSSYSTDTQYF. In DNA, the CDR3 is TGTGCCAGCAGTCACTCGAGCTATAGCACAGATACGCAGTATTTT.

This clonotype was detected a few times. The chain employs TRBV18 and TRBJ1-4; no clear D. V was pared by 4 bases and J by 7 bases, with 7 bases between. The CDR3 sequence is 12 residues long. Germline loops: CDR1 KGHSH, CDR2 LQKENI. The CDR3 DNA sequence: TGTGCCAGCTCACGTCCAGGTGAAAAACTGTTTTTT. Its protein is CASSRPGEKLFF.

In this sample, this clonotype turned up a few times. Here the CDR3 reads CASSILTGTRSGYTF. In DNA, the CDR3 is TGTGCCAGTAGTATTCTGACAGGGACCAGATCTGGCTACACCTTC. V usage is TRBV19 and J usage is TRBJ1-2; 7 bases align to TRBD1. This CDR3 is built from 15 residues. V trimming: 3 bases; J trimming: 7 bases; junction bases outside the gene matches: 11. CDR1 and CDR2 from the germline V gene are LNHDA and SQIVND (reference sequence). The complete variable domain, with remaining parts taken from reference TRBV19 and TRBJ1-2, reads DGGITQSPKYLFRKEGQNVTLSCEQNLNHDAMYWYRQDPGQGLRLIYYSQIVNDFQKGDIAEGYSVSREKKESFPLTVTSAQKNPTAFYLCASSILTGTRSGYTFGSGTRLTVV.

The V and J genes are TRBV29-1 and TRBJ2-3; D is uncertain. Germline V CDR1 and CDR2: SQVTM, ANQGSEA. V was pared by 6 bases and J by 0 bases, with 10 bases between. This CDR3 has 13 residues. The DNA for the CDR3 is TGCAGCGTCCGATTTTCTAGCACAGATACGCAGTATTTT. Its protein product is CSVRFSSTDTQYF.

This clonotype was seen many times. The V call is TRBV6-1, the J call TRBJ1-5, with D possibly matching TRBD1 (5 bases). V lost 5 bases, J lost 4 bases, and 15 bases lay in between. Germline V CDR1 and CDR2: MNHNS, SASEGT. This CDR3 has 15 residues. The CDR3 nucleotides read TGTGCCAGCAGTTCCGGGAGGGGAGGGAATCAGCCCCAGCATTTT. It is translated as CASSSGRGGNQPQHF.

This clonotype was seen repeatedly, ten times or more. The rearrangement links TRBV28 to TRBJ1-4, with TRBD1 matching over 7 bases. V trimming: 6 bases; J trimming: 3 bases; junction bases outside the gene matches: 7. This CDR3 comprises 15 residues. CDR1 is MDHEN, CDR2 SYDVKM, per germline. CDR3 amino acids: CASREGTDPNEKLFF. CDR3 DNA: TGTGCCAGCAGGGAAGGGACAGATCCTAATGAAAAACTGTTTTTT.

This clonotype was observed many times. This rearrangement joins TRBV24-1 to TRBJ2-1, with 7 bases that match TRBD1. The CDR3 totals 16 residues. Germline loops: CDR1 KGHDR, CDR2 SFDVKD. The ends lost 2 bases at V and 5 bases at J; junction bases unmatched: 8. The DNA for the CDR3 is TGTGCCACCAGTGATTCACAGGGGCCGTCTCACAATGAGCAGTTCTTC. Protein: CATSDSQGPSHNEQFF.

This clonotype occurred many times. The chain joins TRBV5-5 to TRBJ2-7; 9 positions match TRBD1. The CDR3 totals 17 residues. J was trimmed by 2 bases and V by 4 bases; bases with no gene match: 13. Germline CDR1 and CDR2: SGHKS and YYEKEE (reference sequence). CDR3 DNA: TGTGCCAGCAGCCGGGACAGGGAAAGGGGTCCCCCCTACGAGCAGTACTTC. Protein product: CASSRDRERGPPYEQYF.

This clonotype appeared many times. This chain joins TRBV7-2 and TRBJ2-1, with 13 nucleotides matching TRBD2. There are 20 residues in the CDR3. The V and J ends lost 5 bases and 4 bases, in that order; junction bases with no gene match: 17. Germline lookup yields CDR1 SGHTA and CDR2 FQGNSA. CDR3 amino acids: CASSGWGTSGTLSSYNEQFF. As DNA, the CDR3 is TGTGCCAGCAGCGGGTGGGGGACTAGCGGGACCCTCAGCTCATACAATGAGCAGTTCTTC.

In DNA form, the CDR3 reads TGTGCCAGCACCTTTGGCGGGAGCCCCCACGAGCAGTACTTC. The encoded protein is CASTFGGSPHEQYF. The J gene is TRBJ2-7, the V gene TRBV7-2; TRBD2 aligns across 7 bases. Trimming removed 7 bases from V and 5 bases from J; junction bases left unmatched: 11. The CDR3 contains 14 residues. The germline V gene has CDR1 SGHTA and CDR2 FQGNSA.

This clonotype came up many times. The CDR3 here is CASSTPGLGSTDTQYF. For the CDR3, the DNA is TGTGCCAGCAGTACTCCGGGACTAGGGAGCACAGATACGCAGTATTTT. The chain is built from TRBV12-3 or TRBV12-4 and TRBJ2-3; 8 bases fit TRBD2. CDR3 length: 16 residues. Trimming cost V 5 bases and J 0 bases; bases outside gene matches: 7.

Ten or more counts support this clonotype. This chain uses TRBV5-5 with TRBJ1-5; 7 bases are a match to TRBD1. The J segment lost 7 bases and the V segment lost 5 bases, leaving 6 bases of the junction unmatched. The germline gives CDR1 SGHKS, CDR2 YYEKEE (reference sequence). The CDR3 length is 13 residues. The CDR3 DNA reads TGTGCCAGCAGTCGGACAGGTTTCCAGCCCCAGCATTTT. Its protein is CASSRTGFQPQHF.

This clonotype was seen at least ten times. The chain is built from TRBV12-5 and TRBJ1-1, with unresolved D. The CDR3 has 11 amino acids. CDR1 and CDR2 from the germline V gene are LGHNT and FRNRAP. Trimming took off 4 bases at V and 3 bases at J, with 3 bases between the two ends. CDR3 sequence: CASGSDTEAFF. The DNA for the CDR3 is TGTGCTAGTGGTTCTGACACTGAAGCTTTCTTT.

V and J are TRBV10-3 and TRBJ2-7; D gene unclear. The CDR3 consists of 11 residues. Trimming shortened V by 4 bases and J by 6 bases, and 7 bases separated the two germline ends. Germline CDR1 is ENHRY and CDR2 is SYGVKD. The CDR3 sequence: CAISATREQYF. The CDR3 coding sequence is TGTGCCATCAGTGCGACCCGCGAGCAGTACTTC.

V is TRBV6-2 or TRBV6-3 and J is TRBJ2-3, with 8 bases identical to TRBD2. Trimming at V came to 6 bases and at J to 1 base, leaving 9 bases not matched to a gene. CDR3 size: 16 residues. Germline V gene data show CDR1 as MNHEY and CDR2 as SVGEGT. This CDR3 reads CASSPPAGGGTDTQYF. CDR3 coding DNA: TGTGCCAGCAGCCCCCCGGCGGGAGGAGGCACAGATACGCAGTATTTT.

The rearrangement joins TRBV12-3 or TRBV12-4 to TRBJ1-1; no clear D. V lost 1 base and J lost 1, with 10 bases in between. There are 15 residues in the CDR3. CDR3 sequence (DNA): TGTGCCAGCAGTTTAGGTTCAGTGGCGAACACTGAAGCTTTCTTT. Amino acids: CASSLGSVANTEAFF.

This clonotype was observed a handful of times. The chain has TRBV6-2 or TRBV6-3 and TRBJ2-1; D remains unclear. V lost 0 bases and J 13 bases, leaving 13 bases between the germline ends. There are 13 residues in the CDR3. Germline V gene data show CDR1 as MNHEY and CDR2 as SVGEGT. The CDR3 coding sequence is TGTGCCAGCAGTTACTCGAACCGCTTCTCCCAGTTCTTC. It specifies CASSYSNRFSQFF.